This T cell receptor beta chain is from a study of blood T cells in healthy people across ages (dated by TCRdb to between 2014 and 2017). As for the study more broadly: In model experiments, roughly one uniquely barcoded TCR beta cDNA molecule per two T cells was captured by template switching. Using deep sequencing normalized with unique cDNA molecular identifiers, the study measured how TCR beta repertoire diversity changes with age. The donors were divided into four age groups: young (average 16 years), middle-aged (approximately 41), aged (approximately 62) and long-lived (approximately 74). Donors of different ages were randomly distributed across sequencing lanes to avoid experimental bias. The study analyzed two additional independent replicas of 1 million unique cDNA reads from the same blood draw for two donors, one aged 18 to 29 and one aged 80 or older.

From the germline V gene (reference sequence), CDR1 is DFQATT and CDR2 is SNEGSKA. The CDR3 covers 11 residues, taking in both the cysteine and the phenylalanine. The retained sequence is limited to the CDR3, 33 bases, with the frame set at the first base. V loses 1 base of germline sequence and J loses 3 bases, and the interval between the two ends is 3 bases. This clonotype was detected a few times. The clone's antigen remains unknown. No quality values exist for individual bases; no much larger clone is one base distant. Beyond this particular receptor, the publication reports: Since profiling was done on bulk unsorted PBMCs, naive and antigen-experienced compartments could not be conclusively compared. Observed TCR beta diversity correlated strongly with the percentage of naive T cells measured by flow cytometry. Estimates of total diversity based on one million sequenced T cells were considered lower bounds and underestimates. Compared with the aged group, the long-lived group had more naive CD4+ T cells, fewer expanded clones and increased TCR diversity, suggesting age selection. Because the CMV infection status of the donors was unknown, age-related changes in expanded clonotypes may potentially have been confounded. As age increased, observed TCR beta diversity per million T cells dropped in a roughly linear way, and a significant reduction was already evident by age about 40.

Libraries were made using 5' RACE. The listed sequencing device is Illumina HiSeq 2500. The second PCR ran for about 6 to 11 cycles and used a J-beta primer mix along with a sample-barcoded 5' primer. A template-switch 5' adaptor carrying 12 random nucleotides introduced a unique molecular identifier onto each TCR beta cDNA molecule. Each sample yielded at least 2.5 million CDR3-containing paired-end reads. First-strand cDNA was synthesized from all RNA with the Mint cDNA synthesis kit, primed by a TRBC-specific oligonucleotide. After uracil-DNA glycosylase treatment, a first 18-cycle PCR used universal primers M1SS and BC2_uni_R on all cDNA. The source study handled its data this way. Normalization of each sample was performed by random selection of 1 million high-quality reads, each carrying a distinct molecular identifier. Instead of being binned into consensus sequences, reads with shared molecular identifiers were discarded. MiTCR, set to a Q25 quality threshold and the strictest error-elimination algorithm, was used for CDR3 identification, clonotype clustering and error correction. Lower-bound total TCR beta diversity was estimated with a nonparametric unseen species model using Euler transformation. TCRdb trimmed public reads at Q25 via fastp, called clones via MiXCR and kept in-frame beta chains. Each CDR3 protein appears once, grouped with its most common genes and DNA. The V and J calls were determined by TCRdb, not by the authors. The sample records approximately 690,000 distinct CDR3 sequences, 58% of which are singletons. The ten largest account for around 37% of the sample.

The approximately 41 donors, aged 6 to 90 years, were systemically healthy Caucasian individuals from Russia. Ten milliliters of peripheral blood were collected from each donor into EDTA-treated Vacutainer tubes. Ficoll-Paque density-gradient centrifugation was used to isolate PBMCs, with at least 7 million obtained per sample. Trizol reagent was used to extract total RNA from PBMCs, with at least 6 micrograms per sample. For every donor, an aliquot of PBMCs went through flow cytometry to measure the percentages of naive CD45RAhigh/CD27high T cells. This clonotype originated in a man in his sixties in good health. The rearrangement joined TRBV20-1 to TRBJ1-1; the D gene cannot be resolved reliably. The sample comprised blood. In nucleotide form, the sequence is TGCAGTGCTAGAGTGGACACTGAAGCTTTCTTT. This yields the protein CSARVDTEAFF.